The 21 T cell receptor beta chains in this list originate from one sample, sequenced in a study of shared clonotypes between healthy human individuals. Clones were read by immunoSEQ multiplex PCR, and TCRdb kept only the in-frame ones, dropping some. This table holds over a million clones, 78% found once. The sample consisted of memory CD4+ T cells from PBMCs. Subset: CD45RA-negative fraction. These receptors were collected from a man between 18 and 35 years old in good health. Some clones in this sample may be carry-over from other donors' samples.

The rearrangement links TRBV6-5 to TRBJ1-2, with D perhaps TRBD1 (6 bases). CDR1 is MNHEY and CDR2 is SVGAGI in the germline V gene. This CDR3 is 14 amino acids long. V dropped 6 bases and J dropped 4 bases, with 15 bases sitting between them. The CDR3 reads CASSPRTVFYGYTF. In DNA form, the CDR3 reads TGTGCCAGCAGCCCCCGGACAGTCTTCTATGGCTACACCTTC.

The genes are TRBV5-1 and TRBJ2-1, with TRBD2 matching 14 bases. The trim removed 3 bases at V and 7 bases at J, leaving 6 bases unmatched. Germline V gene data show CDR1 as SGHRS and CDR2 as YFSETQ. CDR3 length equals 16 residues. The chain's CDR3 is CASSSTSGREGNEQFF. CDR3 DNA sequence: TGCGCCAGCAGCTCGACTAGCGGGAGGGAGGGGAATGAGCAGTTCTTC. Combining the CDR3 with reference TRBV5-1 and TRBJ2-1 gives the whole variable domain KAGVTQTPRYLIKTRGQQVTLSCSPISGHRSVSWYQQTPGQGLQFLFEYFSETQRNKGNFPGRFSGRQFSNSRSEMNVSTLELGDSALYLCASSSTSGREGNEQFFGPGTRLTVL.

The rearrangement joins TRBV4-1 to TRBJ2-5, with 14 bases identical to TRBD2. V dropped 0 bases and J dropped 3; count of bases not matched to a gene: 12. The length of the CDR3 is 20 residues. CDR1 MGHRA and CDR2 YSYEKL come from the germline V gene. In DNA form, the CDR3 reads TGCGCCAGCAGCCAAGATGCGGCCCCGGGACTAGCGGGAGTGGAAGAGACCCAGTACTTC. It encodes CASSQDAAPGLAGVEETQYF.

This clone was detected only once. The genes are TRBV5-1 and TRBJ1-1; D is uncertain. This CDR3 region has 13 residues. Trimming stripped 5 bases from V and 6 bases from J, with 14 bases between. Germline V gene data show CDR1 as SGHRS and CDR2 as YFSETQ. The DNA of the CDR3 is TGCGCCAGCAGTAACGGAGAAAGGTCTGAAGCTTTCTTT. It yields the protein CASSNGERSEAFF.

The chain combines TRBV6-5 with TRBJ2-1; D call uncertain. CDR1 MNHEY and CDR2 SVGAGI come from the germline V gene. The CDR3 is made up of 13 amino acids. The V end was cut by 6 bases, the J end by 5 bases, with 11 bases between. Written as DNA, the CDR3 is TGTGCCAGCAGACGTACTCCAGACAATGAGCAGTTCTTC. This codes for CASRRTPDNEQFF.

This sequence joins TRBV28 and TRBJ2-3; D gene ambiguous. The germline V gene has CDR1 MDHEN and CDR2 SYDVKM. The CDR3 contains 11 residues. Between the trimmed V and J ends, which lost 6 bases and 9 bases, there was a span of 10 bases. The CDR3 sequence is CASRGEVTQYF. The CDR3 DNA reads TGTGCCAGCAGGGGCGAGGTCACGCAGTATTTT.

Only a few counts were recorded for this clone. The J gene is TRBJ2-3, the V gene TRBV19; 9 bases match TRBD2. J lost 10 bases, V lost 5 bases, and 16 bases had no gene match. Germline V gene sequence: CDR1 LNHDA, CDR2 SQIVND (reference sequence). The length of the CDR3 is 16 residues. The CDR3 DNA follows: TGTGCCAGTAGTTCCCAGGGTAGCGGGAGTTGGCCCGCGCAGTATTTT. It translates to CASSSQGSGSWPAQYF. The whole variable domain, filled in from reference TRBV19 and TRBJ2-3, reads DGGITQSPKYLFRKEGQNVTLSCEQNLNHDAMYWYRQDPGQGLRLIYYSQIVNDFQKGDIAEGYSVSREKKESFPLTVTSAQKNPTAFYLCASSSQGSGSWPAQYFGPGTRLTVL.

This clone was seen only once. Other DNA sequences in this sample translate to the same CDR3. The chain uses TRBV11-2 and TRBJ2-1; D unclear. Germline assignment: CDR1 SGHAT and CDR2 FQNNGV. The CDR3 spans 14 residues. V lost 3 bases to trimming and J lost 0 bases, with 6 bases between them. The CDR3 coding sequence is TGTGCCAGCAGCTTGGGCAGCTCCTACAATGAGCAGTTCTTC. This translates into CASSLGSSYNEQFF.

This sequence joins TRBV6-6 and TRBJ2-7, with 7 positions matching TRBD1. Per germline, CDR1 MNHNY and CDR2 SVGAGI (reference sequence). The CDR3 is made up of 14 amino acids. V shed 7 bases and J 2 bases; nucleotides not matched to a gene: 8. DNA for the CDR3: TGTGCCAGCAAGCCACAGGGGACGACCTACGAGCAGTACTTC. Its protein is CASKPQGTTYEQYF.

In its sample, this clone was seen a few times. In DNA, the CDR3 is TGTGCCAGCAGCCTATGGTCGGCTAGTGAGCAGTTCTTC. It yields the protein CASSLWSASEQFF. The chain links TRBV7-9 to TRBJ2-1; D call uncertain. V dropped 5 bases and J dropped 9 bases, with 14 bases sitting between them. The germline gives CDR1 SEHNR, CDR2 FQNEAQ (reference sequence). The CDR3 extends over 13 amino acids.

The chain recombines TRBV5-1 with TRBJ2-3; 10 positions match TRBD2. Germline CDR1 SGHRS, CDR2 YFSETQ. V shed 7 bases and J 3 bases; nucleotides not matched to a gene: 5. The CDR3 runs to 14 residues. The CDR3 reads CASATAGGTDTQYF. The DNA of the CDR3 is TGCGCCAGCGCCACAGCGGGAGGGACAGATACGCAGTATTTT.

The CDR3 is CASSSYPESEAFF. CDR3 sequence (DNA): TGCGCCAGCAGCTCCTATCCTGAGTCTGAAGCTTTCTTT. This chain joins TRBV5-1 and TRBJ1-1, with D unresolved. The CDR3 spans 13 residues. The germline V gene encodes CDR1 SGHRS and CDR2 YFSETQ. With 3 bases removed from V and 6 bases from J, the gap between germline ends came to 12 bases.

Comments on this clone: Other DNA sequences in this specimen translate into the identical CDR3. V is TRBV5-1 and J is TRBJ2-7; the match to TRBD1 covers 10 bases. V was clipped by 5 bases and J by 4 bases; unmatched bases: 6. This CDR3 region has 14 residues. Looked up from germline, CDR1 is SGHRS and CDR2 is YFSETQ. The CDR3 DNA reads as TGCGCCAGCAGACCCCCGGGACAGGGGTACGAGCAGTACTTC. This sequence encodes CASRPPGQGYEQYF. The whole variable domain, remainder taken from reference TRBV5-1 and TRBJ2-7, is KAGVTQTPRYLIKTRGQQVTLSCSPISGHRSVSWYQQTPGQGLQFLFEYFSETQRNKGNFPGRFSGRQFSNSRSEMNVSTLELGDSALYLCASRPPGQGYEQYFGPGTRLTVT.

About this clone itself: One junction end disagrees with the germline gene, perhaps due to a read error. This chain links TRBV27 with TRBJ2-3; 7 bases match TRBD2. Germline V gene lookup returns CDR1 MNHEY and CDR2 SMNVEV (reference sequence). CDR3 size: 13 residues. CDR3 nucleotide sequence: TGTGCCAGCAGATCCCTCAGACTAGCCGGTGTGAGTTTT. Translating it yields CASRSLRLAGVSF.

This chain joins TRBV6-1 and TRBJ2-1, with D uncertain. Trimming left V 4 bases short and J 7 bases short, with 11 bases between. The CDR3 runs 13 residues. Germline CDR1 reads MNHNS; CDR2 reads SASEGT. CDR3 sequence (DNA): TGTGCCAGCAGTGGCCGACTTAGTAATGAGCAGTTCTTC. Protein product: CASSGRLSNEQFF.

Note on this clone: This sample includes further DNA sequences coding for the same CDR3. The chain combines TRBV7-9 with TRBJ1-1; D unclear. The CDR3 is 11 residues long. CDR1 and CDR2 (germline): SEHNR, FQNEAQ (reference sequence). Trimming cost V 4 bases and J 11 bases, with 11 bases left between them. The CDR3 nucleotides read TGTGCCAGCAGCTGGGGAGACGGGGCTTTCTTT. The encoded protein is CASSWGDGAFF.

In the case of this clone: A much larger clone differs by one base, so this may be a read error. The rearrangement links TRBV2 to TRBJ2-5; TRBD1 is a possible D gene (6 bases). Trimming took off 5 bases at V and 0 bases at J, with 7 bases between the two ends. CDR1 and CDR2 from the germline V gene are SNHLY and FYNNEI. The CDR3 has 13 residues. CDR3 in DNA: TGTGCCAGCAGTTGGGACAACCAAGAGACCCAGTACTTC. Its protein product is CASSWDNQETQYF.

DNA for the CDR3: TGTGCCAGCAGCTCCTTTATAGCGGGAGGGGGCGAGCAGTACTTC. Protein sequence: CASSSFIAGGGEQYF. The rearrangement uses TRBV7-2 and TRBJ2-7; TRBD2 agrees at 11 bases. From germline, CDR1 is SGHTA and CDR2 FQGNSA. Trimming at V came to 4 bases and at J to 6 bases, leaving 8 bases not matched to a gene. This CDR3 has 15 amino acids.

This clone has just one count. This sample also contains other DNA sequences that code for the same CDR3. This chain uses TRBV5-1 with TRBJ1-3; D unresolved. Germline CDR1 is SGHRS and CDR2 is YFSETQ. CDR3 size: 14 residues. V lost 0 bases and J 0 bases, leaving 4 bases between the germline ends. CDR3 coding DNA: TGCGCCAGCAGCTTGGCTAGCTCTGGAAACACCATATATTTT. Its protein is CASSLASSGNTIYF.

V gene TRBV7-9 combines with J gene TRBJ2-1; D might be TRBD1 (5 bases). The CDR3 is 16 residues long. From germline, CDR1 is SEHNR and CDR2 FQNEAQ (reference sequence). Trimming cost V 2 bases and J 6 bases, with 17 bases left between them. CDR3 protein: CASSLLVAGRGNEQFF. CDR3 sequence (DNA): TGTGCCAGCAGCTTACTAGTGGCAGGAAGGGGCAATGAGCAGTTCTTC.

This clone came up a few times. V and J are TRBV10-3 and TRBJ1-1, with D perhaps TRBD1 (5 bases). The CDR3 totals 14 residues. The V end was cut by 10 bases, the J end by 4 bases, with 19 bases between. Germline loops: CDR1 ENHRY, CDR2 SYGVKD. The CDR3 here is CATRASGWSTEAFF. DNA for the CDR3: TGTGCCACACGGGCTTCAGGGTGGTCCACTGAAGCTTTCTTT.